The sequence of this T cell receptor beta chain was determined in a study of post-analysis software for immune sequencing data. Sequencing libraries made from TCR beta cDNA carried unique molecular identifiers. TCRdb processed the PCR reads anew with MiXCR; each CDR3 protein has one entry. Of 650,000 to 850,000 distinct CDR3 sequences listed, 46% are singletons. V was trimmed by 2 bases and J by 4 bases, leaving 8 bases between them. Germline V gene data show CDR1 as MNHNS and CDR2 as SASEGT. The CDR3 consists of 13 residues. General study results and limits: Controls showed lower frequencies than patients for four to six TRBV segments, and TRBV5-6, TRBV5-1 and TRBV20-1 were among these. Significantly lower normalized Chao1 diversity was found in patients with multiple sclerosis relative to controls. The authors found that F measure strongly co-clustered same-batch samples.

This clonotype appeared once. No antigen is known for it. The material sequenced was blood. The chain uses TRBV6-1 and TRBJ1-2; D is ambiguous. The sequence was obtained from a girl aged 5 to 17 with multiple sclerosis. CDR3 sequence: CASSESRSYGYTF. CDR3 coding DNA: TGTGCCAGCAGTGAATCCAGATCCTATGGCTACACCTTC.